This TCR beta chain is drawn from a study of read filtering for tumor transcriptome and immune sequencing. Germline CDR1 and CDR2: DFQATT and SNEGSKA (reference sequence). Trimming took 3 bases from V and 5 from J, leaving 8 bases between them. This CDR3 comprises 12 residues. Every patient had bone marrow sampled while the disease was active. This clonotype was seen a few times. Molecular barcoded adaptors covering alpha/delta and beta/gamma chains were used on about 0.4 ug RNA. TCRdb reanalysed the reads using MiXCR and keeps one entry per CDR3 protein. This sample has 90,000 or so distinct CDR3 sequences, with roughly 21% found just once.

V gene TRBV20-1 combines with J gene TRBJ2-1; D not certain. The sample was a population of CD138-negative cells sorted from bone marrow. This clonotype was sampled from a donor at least 40 years old with multiple myeloma. CDR3 coding DNA: TGCAGTGCTAGTACAGTCAACAATGAGCAGTTCTTC. Its translation is CSASTVNNEQFF.